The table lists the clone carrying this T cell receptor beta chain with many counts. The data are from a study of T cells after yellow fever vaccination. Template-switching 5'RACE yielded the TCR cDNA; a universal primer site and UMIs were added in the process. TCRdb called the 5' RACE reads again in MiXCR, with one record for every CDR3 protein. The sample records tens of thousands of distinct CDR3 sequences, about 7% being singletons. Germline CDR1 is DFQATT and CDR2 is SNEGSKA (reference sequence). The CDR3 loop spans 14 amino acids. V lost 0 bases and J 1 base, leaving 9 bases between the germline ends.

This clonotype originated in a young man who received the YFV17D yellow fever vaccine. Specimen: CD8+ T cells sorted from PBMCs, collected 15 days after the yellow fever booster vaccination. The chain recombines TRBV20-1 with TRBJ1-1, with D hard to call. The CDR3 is CSARDRTSNTEAFF. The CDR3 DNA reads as TGCAGTGCTAGAGATCGGACTTCGAACACTGAAGCTTTCTTT.